These 3 T cell receptor beta chains were all obtained from the same sample, sequenced in a study of cytomegalovirus exposure and HLA in healthy donors. PCR used 60 Vbeta primers and 13 Jbeta primers. Some clones are missing from TCRdb's copy, which holds only in-frame ones; the method was immunoSEQ multiplex PCR. The sample consists of about 160,000 clones, over 75% of them appearing once. The sample consisted of PBMCs. The receptors were gathered from a woman aged 25 to 39 in good health and CMV-seronegative.

The V gene is TRBV7-2, the J gene TRBJ2-7, with 8 nucleotides matching TRBD1. CDR1 and CDR2 (germline): SGHTA, FQGNSA. The ends lost 4 bases at V and 6 bases at J; junction bases unmatched: 11. CDR3 size: 15 residues. The CDR3 bases are TGTGCCAGCAGCTCATCCACGACAGGGGTTCGCGAGCAGTACTTC. It is translated as CASSSSTTGVREQYF.

The rearrangement links TRBV6-1 to TRBJ2-2; 8 nucleotides agree with TRBD1. Per germline, CDR1 MNHNS and CDR2 SASEGT. The CDR3 has 17 amino acids. V shed 0 bases, J shed 6 bases, and the junction held 9 bases outside the gene matches. In DNA, the CDR3 is TGTGCCAGCAGTGAAGCCGGTCTCCGACAGGGGTCCGGGGAGCTGTTTTTT. Protein sequence: CASSEAGLRQGSGELFF.

This chain connects TRBV6-5 to TRBJ1-1, with 7 bases fitting TRBD1. Germline V gives CDR1 MNHEY, CDR2 SVGAGI. V lost 4 bases to trimming and J lost 5 bases; unmatched junction nucleotides: 7. This CDR3 comprises 14 residues. In DNA, the CDR3 is TGTGCCAGCAGTTCGGAGGGGGCGATGACTGAAGCTTTCTTT. This codes for CASSSEGAMTEAFF.